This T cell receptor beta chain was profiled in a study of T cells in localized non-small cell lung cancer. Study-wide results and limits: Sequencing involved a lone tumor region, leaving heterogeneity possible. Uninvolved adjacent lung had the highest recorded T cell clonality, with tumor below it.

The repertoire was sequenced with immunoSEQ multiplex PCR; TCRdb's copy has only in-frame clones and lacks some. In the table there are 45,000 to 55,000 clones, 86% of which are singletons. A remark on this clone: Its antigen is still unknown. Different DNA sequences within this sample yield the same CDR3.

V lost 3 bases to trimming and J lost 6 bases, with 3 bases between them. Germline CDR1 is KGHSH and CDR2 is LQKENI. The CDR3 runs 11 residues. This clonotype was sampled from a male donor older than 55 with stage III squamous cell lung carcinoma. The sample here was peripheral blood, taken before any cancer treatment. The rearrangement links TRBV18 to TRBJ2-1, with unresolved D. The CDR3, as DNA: TGTGCCAGCTCACCCGGCAATGAGCAGTTCTTC. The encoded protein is CASSPGNEQFF.